These 8 T cell receptor beta chains came from one sample sequenced in a study of T-cell memory formation after mild COVID-19. MiXCR, applied by TCRdb to the 5' RACE reads, yields one record per CDR3 protein. There are 200,000 to 250,000 distinct CDR3 sequences in the sample; around 26% occur only once, and over 9.5% lies in the top ten. Sequencing input: PBMCs or a T cell subset sorted from them (not recorded which). The receptors come from an adult woman who had mild COVID-19 (a few samples of this study predate the infection). Cell type and time point are not known.

This clonotype came up a few times. V and J are TRBV20-1 and TRBJ2-2; 9 bases agree with TRBD2. The germline V gene has CDR1 DFQATT and CDR2 SNEGSKA (reference sequence). V lost 6 bases and J lost 0; bases outside the gene matches: 2. There are 14 residues in the CDR3. The CDR3 DNA reads TGCAGTGCAATAGCGGGGGCGAACACCGGGGAGCTGTTTTTT. Translation gives CSAIAGANTGELFF.

The chain joins TRBV12-3 or TRBV12-4 to TRBJ1-2; D perhaps matches TRBD1 (6 bases). The CDR3 is made up of 13 amino acids. The germline V and J ends were trimmed by 6 bases and 3 bases, with 11 bases remaining between them. CDR3 amino acids: CASSRQAYYGYTF. CDR3 nucleotide sequence: TGTGCCAGCAGCAGACAGGCTTACTATGGCTACACCTTC.

Here the CDR3 reads CASGGGPTTEAFF. The CDR3 DNA reads TGTGCCAGCGGGGGGGGGCCGACCACTGAAGCTTTCTTT. This chain links TRBV10-3 with TRBJ1-1; D is possibly TRBD1 (6 bases). The CDR3 loop spans 13 amino acids. Trimming shortened V by 10 bases and J by 4 bases, and 16 bases separated the two germline ends. CDR1 is ENHRY and CDR2 is SYGVKD in the germline V gene.

This clonotype was counted between two and nine times. CDR3 in DNA: TGCGCCAGCAGCTCCGGGGATAACTCTAATCAGCCCCAGCATTTT. Protein: CASSSGDNSNQPQHF. The chain carries TRBV4-1 and TRBJ1-5; D gene uncertain. V was pared by 5 bases and J by 4 bases, with 15 bases between. Germline V gene sequence: CDR1 MGHRA, CDR2 YSYEKL. CDR3 length equals 15 residues.

V gene TRBV7-2 combines with J gene TRBJ1-5, with no clear D. V gave up 3 bases and J gave up 1 base, with 7 bases separating them. This CDR3 is built from 14 residues. Germline V lookup: CDR1 SGHTA, CDR2 FQGNSA. CDR3 amino acids: CASSLGMSNQPQHF. In nucleotides, the CDR3 is TGTGCCAGCAGCTTGGGAATGAGCAATCAGCCCCAGCATTTT. Combining the CDR3 with reference TRBV7-2 and TRBJ1-5 gives the whole variable domain GAGVSQSPSNKVTEKGKDVELRCDPISGHTALYWYRQSLGQGLEFLIYFQGNSAPDKSGLPSDRFSAERTGGSVSTLTIQRTQQEDSAVYLCASSLGMSNQPQHFGDGTRLSIL.

This clonotype was seen a few times. The CDR3 region is CASSLQGNSNQPQHF. The CDR3 bases are TGTGCCAGCAGCTTACAGGGTAATAGCAATCAGCCCCAGCATTTT. The chain links TRBV7-8 to TRBJ1-5; tentatively, D is TRBD1 (5 bases). This CDR3 spans 15 amino acids. V dropped 2 bases and J dropped 0 bases, with 8 bases sitting between them. In germline, CDR1 is SGHVS, CDR2 FQNEAQ.

This clonotype was detected only a few times. The chain is built from TRBV5-1 and TRBJ2-1; TRBD2 aligns across 8 bases. Germline V gene lookup returns CDR1 SGHRS and CDR2 YFSETQ. CDR3 length: 15 residues. J was trimmed by 7 bases and V by 5 bases; bases with no gene match: 11. The CDR3 loop is CASSKTASGRNEQFF. Here the CDR3 DNA reads TGCGCCAGCAGTAAGACGGCTAGCGGGCGTAATGAGCAGTTCTTC. Full variable domain (remainder filled in from reference TRBV5-1 and TRBJ2-1): KAGVTQTPRYLIKTRGQQVTLSCSPISGHRSVSWYQQTPGQGLQFLFEYFSETQRNKGNFPGRFSGRQFSNSRSEMNVSTLELGDSALYLCASSKTASGRNEQFFGPGTRLTVL.

In its sample, this clonotype was seen a few times. A junction end diverges from the germline sequence, so it may reflect a read error. This rearrangement joins TRBV7-2 to TRBJ2-2; 10 bases agree with TRBD2. The CDR3 spans 15 residues. Germline V CDR1 and CDR2: SGHTA, FQGNSA. CDR3 sequence: CASSLALAGAGELFF. The CDR3 nucleotides are TGTGCCAGCAGCCTAGCTCTAGCGGGGGCCGGGGAGCTGTTTTTT.